The clone carrying this T cell receptor beta chain occurred once. After removal of 5 bases from V and 2 bases from J, the junction contained 9 bases not matched to a gene. CDR3 length: 17 amino acids. Germline CDR1 and CDR2: MNHEY and SMNVEV (reference sequence). Original processing notes: Quantification of nucleated cells was approximated via reference gene primer amplification. The table came from immunoSEQ multiplex PCR; TCRdb's copy has only in-frame clones and leaves some out. V and J calls and clone size are those listed in that table; D and trimming were worked out from the DNA. Of 250,000 to 350,000 clones in the sample, roughly 89% are singletons; the top ten hold about 4.5%. The sample is drawn from a study of blood T cell repertoires in COVID-19. For the study at large: Sources were T cells, B-cell-depleted T cells, or PBMCs; the material itself was cDNA or gDNA.

Assignments of participants to cohorts depended upon their own reported clinical history. The sequenced material came from PBMCs or T cells enriched from blood (not recorded which). This TCR was recovered from a woman aged 18-29 years with acute COVID-19. The gene calls are TRBV27 and TRBJ2-3; 11 bases match TRBD2. CDR3 in amino acids: CASSPRLAGLLTDTQYF. The CDR3 coding sequence is TGTGCCAGCAGTCCAAGACTAGCGGGGCTACTCACAGATACGCAGTATTTT.